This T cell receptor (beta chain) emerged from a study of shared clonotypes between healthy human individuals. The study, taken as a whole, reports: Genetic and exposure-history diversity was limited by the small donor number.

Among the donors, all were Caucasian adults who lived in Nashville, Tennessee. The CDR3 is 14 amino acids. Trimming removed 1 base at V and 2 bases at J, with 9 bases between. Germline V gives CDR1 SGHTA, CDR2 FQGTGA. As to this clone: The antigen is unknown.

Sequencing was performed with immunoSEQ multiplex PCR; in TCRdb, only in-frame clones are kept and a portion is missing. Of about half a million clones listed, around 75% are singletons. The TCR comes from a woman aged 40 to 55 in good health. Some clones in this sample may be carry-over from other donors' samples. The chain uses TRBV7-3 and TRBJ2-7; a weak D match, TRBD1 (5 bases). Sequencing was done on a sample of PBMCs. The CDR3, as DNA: TGTGCCAGCAGCTTAAATCAGGGCCCCTACGAGCAGTACTTC. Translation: CASSLNQGPYEQYF.